The TCR beta chain under discussion was sequenced for a study of OX40 agonist ivuxolimab in advanced cancers. From germline, CDR1 is SEHNR and CDR2 FQNEAQ (reference sequence). This CDR3 contains 13 residues. V was cut by 4 bases and J by 11 bases, with 14 bases left in between. The data were produced by immunoSEQ multiplex PCR, yet TCRdb's version contains in-frame clones alone and is incomplete. The profile shows some 48,000 clones, 60% to 80% of them singletons. The sequenced sample was CD4+ or CD8+ T cells sorted from blood, obtained in a trial of the OX40 agonist ivuxolimab. This receptor was taken from an adult with an advanced solid tumor such as melanoma, head and neck, liver or kidney cancer. V is TRBV7-9 and J is TRBJ1-4; D may be TRBD1 (6 bases). The CDR3 spells CASSSLLDSKLFF. CDR3 DNA sequence: TGTGCCAGCAGCTCATTACTGGACAGTAAACTGTTTTTT. Full variable domain (remainder filled in from reference TRBV7-9 and TRBJ1-4): DTGVSQNPRHKITKRGQNVTFRCDPISEHNRLYWYRQTLGQGPEFLTYFQNEAQLEKSRLLSDRFSAERPKGSFSTLEIQRTEQGDSAMYLCASSSLLDSKLFFGSGTQLSVL.